This TCR beta chain was profiled in a study of shared T cell receptors in the human thymus. Trimming removed 4 bases at V and 2 bases at J, with 18 bases between. The germline V gene encodes CDR1 LGHNA and CDR2 YSLEER. The CDR3 consists of 16 residues. Using immunoSEQ multiplex PCR, the repertoire was profiled, and TCRdb retains in-frame clones only, with some absent. The table shows about 660,000 clones, with 85% to 90% occurring only once. These data were likewise used in another study, on human thymus T cells. As that report states: Thymus tissue for the work was resected from patients undergoing corrective heart surgery.

V and J are TRBV4-3 and TRBJ2-7, with a possible D match to TRBD2 (6 bases). The TCR comes from a boy younger than two with a congenital heart defect. Specimen: thymocytes. DNA of the CDR3: TGCGCCAGCAGCCTCTCTATAAGGTCGGGGGCCTACGAGCAGTACTTC. As protein: CASSLSIRSGAYEQYF.